This TCR beta chain was found in a study of blood T cell repertoires in COVID-19. The overall study: PBMCs, B-cell-depleted T cells, or T cells provided the cDNA or gDNA that made up the material.

Germline lookup yields CDR1 LNHDA and CDR2 SQIVND (reference sequence). The CDR3 is made up of 16 amino acids. The V end was cut by 3 bases, the J end by 2 bases, with 16 bases between. Authors' data handling: Estimates of nucleated cell counts were drawn from the amplification of reference gene primers. Assay: immunoSEQ multiplex PCR; the TCRdb copy retains only in-frame clones and omits some. V, J and clone size were drawn from that table, and D and trimming were deduced from the DNA. Of 210,000 or so clones listed, about 85% are singletons. V gene TRBV19 combines with J gene TRBJ1-2; D is ambiguous. The clonotype was recovered from a woman aged 18-30 years who had recovered from COVID-19. Specimen: peripheral blood. The CDR3 spells CASSIGPGTFNYGYTF. The CDR3 bases are TGTGCCAGTAGTATTGGGCCGGGAACCTTCAACTATGGCTACACCTTC. Variable domain in full (rest from reference TRBV19 and TRBJ1-2): DGGITQSPKYLFRKEGQNVTLSCEQNLNHDAMYWYRQDPGQGLRLIYYSQIVNDFQKGDIAEGYSVSREKKESFPLTVTSAQKNPTAFYLCASSIGPGTFNYGYTFGSGTRLTVV.